The present entry profiles one T cell receptor beta chain with its context. The antigen remains undetermined. The data were obtained in a study of T cells expressing NK-cell markers. Study at large: It was sorted CD3+CD56+NKG2C+, CD3+CD56+NKG2C- and CD3+CD56-NKG2C+ T cells that supplied the TCR beta repertoires. Whole-study results and caveats: Roughly six donors carried dominant NKG2C+ clonotypes that made up about 1.0-7.5% of their CD8+ T cells.

CDR1 SGHTA and CDR2 FQGNSA come from the germline V gene. The CDR3 runs 16 residues. TCRdb reworked the 5' RACE reads into one entry per CDR3 protein, no DNA. This sample's table reports 200,000 to 300,000 distinct CDR3 sequences. The V call is TRBV7-2, the J call TRBJ2-1; TCRdb indicates TRBD2, and absent DNA this call remains unverified. Sequencing was performed on blood T cells: a sorted CD56 or NKG2C T cell subset, CD4+ or CD8+ T cells, or bulk PBMC T cells (not recorded which). The origin of this receptor is a man between 18 and 29 years old in good health. CDR3 loop: CASSLVPSGRAVEQFF.